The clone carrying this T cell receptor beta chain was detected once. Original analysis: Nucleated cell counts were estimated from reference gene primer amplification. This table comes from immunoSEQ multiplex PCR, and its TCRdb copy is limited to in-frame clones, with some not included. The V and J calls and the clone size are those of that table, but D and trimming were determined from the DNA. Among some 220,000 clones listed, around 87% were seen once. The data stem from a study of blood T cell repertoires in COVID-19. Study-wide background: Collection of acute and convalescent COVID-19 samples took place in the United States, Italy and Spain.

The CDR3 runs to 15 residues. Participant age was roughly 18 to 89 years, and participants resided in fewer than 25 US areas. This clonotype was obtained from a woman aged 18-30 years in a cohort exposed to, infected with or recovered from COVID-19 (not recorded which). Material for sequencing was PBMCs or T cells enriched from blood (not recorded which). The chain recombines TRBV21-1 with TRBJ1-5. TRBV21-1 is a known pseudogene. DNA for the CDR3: TGTGCCAGCAGCAAAGTGTGGTGGGGAGATCAGCCCCAGCATTTT. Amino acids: CASSKVWWGDQPQHF.